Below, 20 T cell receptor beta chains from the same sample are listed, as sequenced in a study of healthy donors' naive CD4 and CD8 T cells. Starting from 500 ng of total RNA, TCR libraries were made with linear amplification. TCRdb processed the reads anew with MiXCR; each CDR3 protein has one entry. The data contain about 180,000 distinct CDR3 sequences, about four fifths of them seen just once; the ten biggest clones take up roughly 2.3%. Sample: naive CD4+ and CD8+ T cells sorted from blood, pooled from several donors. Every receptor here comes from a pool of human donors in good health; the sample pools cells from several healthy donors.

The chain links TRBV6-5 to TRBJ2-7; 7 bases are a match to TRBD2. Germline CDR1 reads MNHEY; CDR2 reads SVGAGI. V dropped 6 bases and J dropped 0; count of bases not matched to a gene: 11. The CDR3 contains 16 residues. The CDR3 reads CASRLVGGGSSYEQYF. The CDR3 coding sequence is TGTGCCAGCAGGTTGGTGGGTGGCGGGAGCTCCTACGAGCAGTACTTC.

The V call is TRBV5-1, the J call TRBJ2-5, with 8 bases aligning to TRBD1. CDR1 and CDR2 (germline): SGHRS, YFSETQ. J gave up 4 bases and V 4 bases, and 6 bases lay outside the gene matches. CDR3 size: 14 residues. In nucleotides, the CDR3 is TGCGCCAGCAGCAGAACCAGGGGGCTAGAGACCCAGTACTTC. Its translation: CASSRTRGLETQYF.

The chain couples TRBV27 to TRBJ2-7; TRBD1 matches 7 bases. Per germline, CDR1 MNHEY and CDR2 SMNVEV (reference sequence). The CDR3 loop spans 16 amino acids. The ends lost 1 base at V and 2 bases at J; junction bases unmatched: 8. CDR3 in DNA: TGTGCCAGCAGTTTATTGCCTATTACAGGGGCCTACGAGCAGTACTTC. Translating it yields CASSLLPITGAYEQYF.

The CDR3 protein is CASSTGLPDFYNEQFF. In nucleotides, the CDR3 is TGTGCCAGCAGTACCGGACTACCAGACTTTTACAATGAGCAGTTCTTC. The chain joins TRBV6-5 to TRBJ2-1; perhaps TRBD2 as D (6 bases). V lost 5 bases, J lost 4 bases, and 18 bases lay in between. CDR1 MNHEY and CDR2 SVGAGI come from the germline V gene. The CDR3 has 16 residues.

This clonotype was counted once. CDR3 residues: CASSRRQSGETQYF. CDR3 nucleotide sequence: TGTGCCAGCAGCCGACGACAGAGTGGGGAGACCCAGTACTTC. The chain joins TRBV12-3 or TRBV12-4 to TRBJ2-5; D might be TRBD1 (5 bases). The CDR3 totals 14 residues. Trimming took 6 bases from V and 5 from J, leaving 16 bases between them.

The DNA of the CDR3 is TGTGCCAGCAGTTACGAGGCGGCGAAGGGCCACCCTGAAGCTTTCTTT. Protein product: CASSYEAAKGHPEAFF. The J gene is TRBJ1-1, the V gene TRBV6-6; no firm D call. CDR3 length: 16 residues. V lost 2 bases and J 6 bases, leaving 19 bases between the germline ends. CDR1 and CDR2 from the germline V gene are MNHNY and SVGAGI (reference sequence).

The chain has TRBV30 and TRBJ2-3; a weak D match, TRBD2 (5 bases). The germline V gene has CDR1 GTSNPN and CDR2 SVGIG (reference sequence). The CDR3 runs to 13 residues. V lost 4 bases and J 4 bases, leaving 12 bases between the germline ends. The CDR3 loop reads CAWNLALSDTQYF. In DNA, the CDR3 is TGTGCCTGGAACCTAGCCCTCTCAGATACGCAGTATTTT.

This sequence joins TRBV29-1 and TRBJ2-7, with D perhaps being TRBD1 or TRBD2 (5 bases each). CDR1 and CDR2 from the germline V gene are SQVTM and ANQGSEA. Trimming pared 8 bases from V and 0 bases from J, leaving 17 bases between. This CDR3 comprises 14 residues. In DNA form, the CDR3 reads TGCAGCACGTTACGACCAGGGAGCTCCTACGAGCAGTACTTC. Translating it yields CSTLRPGSSYEQYF.

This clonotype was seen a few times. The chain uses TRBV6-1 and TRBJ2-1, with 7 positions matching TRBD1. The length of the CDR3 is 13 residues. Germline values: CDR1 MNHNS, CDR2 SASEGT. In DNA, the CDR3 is TGTGCTACTCTACGGGACAGCTACAATGAGCAGTTCTTC. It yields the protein CATLRDSYNEQFF.

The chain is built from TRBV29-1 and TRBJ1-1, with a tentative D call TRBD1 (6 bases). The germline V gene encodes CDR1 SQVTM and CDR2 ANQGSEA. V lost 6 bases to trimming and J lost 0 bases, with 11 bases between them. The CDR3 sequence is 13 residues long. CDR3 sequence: CSVRTDMNTEAFF. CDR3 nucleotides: TGCAGCGTCCGGACAGATATGAACACTGAAGCTTTCTTT.

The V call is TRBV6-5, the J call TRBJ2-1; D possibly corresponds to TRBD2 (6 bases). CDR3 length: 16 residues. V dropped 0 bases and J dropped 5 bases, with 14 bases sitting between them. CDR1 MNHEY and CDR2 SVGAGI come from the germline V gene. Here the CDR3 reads CASSYSSGELNNEQFF. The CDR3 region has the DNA TGTGCCAGCAGTTACTCGTCGGGGGAGTTGAACAATGAGCAGTTCTTC.

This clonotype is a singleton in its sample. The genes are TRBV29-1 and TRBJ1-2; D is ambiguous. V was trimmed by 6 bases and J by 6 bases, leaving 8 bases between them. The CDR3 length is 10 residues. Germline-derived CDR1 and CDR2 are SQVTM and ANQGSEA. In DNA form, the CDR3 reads TGCAGCGTGGCCAAACATGGCTACACCTTC. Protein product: CSVAKHGYTF.

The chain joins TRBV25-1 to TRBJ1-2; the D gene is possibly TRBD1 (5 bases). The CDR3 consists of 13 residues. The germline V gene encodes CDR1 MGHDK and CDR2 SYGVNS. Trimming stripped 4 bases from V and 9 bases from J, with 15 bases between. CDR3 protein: CASSVGTGRSYTF. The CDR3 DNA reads TGTGCCAGCAGTGTCGGGACGGGGCGCAGCTACACCTTC.

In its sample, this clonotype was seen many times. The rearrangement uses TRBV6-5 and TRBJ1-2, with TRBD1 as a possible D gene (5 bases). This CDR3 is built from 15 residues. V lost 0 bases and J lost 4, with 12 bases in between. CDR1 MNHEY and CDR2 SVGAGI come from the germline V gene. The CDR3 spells CASSYSVGGPYGYTF. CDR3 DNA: TGTGCCAGCAGTTACTCCGTCGGGGGACCCTATGGCTACACCTTC.

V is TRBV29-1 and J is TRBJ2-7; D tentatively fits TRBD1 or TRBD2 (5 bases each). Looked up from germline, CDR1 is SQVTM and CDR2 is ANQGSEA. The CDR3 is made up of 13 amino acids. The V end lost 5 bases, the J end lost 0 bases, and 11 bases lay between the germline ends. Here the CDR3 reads CSVFRDASYEQYF. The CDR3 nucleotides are TGCAGCGTTTTTAGGGACGCCTCCTACGAGCAGTACTTC.

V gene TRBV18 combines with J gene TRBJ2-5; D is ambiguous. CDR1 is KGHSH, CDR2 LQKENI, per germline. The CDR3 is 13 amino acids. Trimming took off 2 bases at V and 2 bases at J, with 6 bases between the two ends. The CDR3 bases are TGTGCCAGCTCACCAGGCCAGCAAGAGACCCAGTACTTC. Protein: CASSPGQQETQYF.

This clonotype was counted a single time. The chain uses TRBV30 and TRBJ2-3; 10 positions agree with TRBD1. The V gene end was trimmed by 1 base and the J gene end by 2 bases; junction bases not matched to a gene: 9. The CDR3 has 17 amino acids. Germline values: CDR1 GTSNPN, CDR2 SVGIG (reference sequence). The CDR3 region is CAWSAGTGAKFTDTQYF. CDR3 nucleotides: TGTGCCTGGAGTGCCGGGACAGGGGCAAAATTCACAGATACGCAGTATTTT.

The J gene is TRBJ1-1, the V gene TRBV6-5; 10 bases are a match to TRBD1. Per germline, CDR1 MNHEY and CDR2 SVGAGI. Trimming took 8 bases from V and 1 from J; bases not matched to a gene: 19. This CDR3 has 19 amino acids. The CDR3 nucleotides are TGTGCCAGCGGACCCTTACGTGACAGGGGGCCTCGGGGGAACACTGAAGCTTTCTTT. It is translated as CASGPLRDRGPRGNTEAFF.

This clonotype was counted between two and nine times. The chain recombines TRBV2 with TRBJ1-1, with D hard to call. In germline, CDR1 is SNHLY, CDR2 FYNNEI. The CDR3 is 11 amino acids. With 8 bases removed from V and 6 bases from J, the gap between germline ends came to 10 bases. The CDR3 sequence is CASARWAEAFF. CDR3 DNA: TGTGCCAGCGCACGGTGGGCTGAAGCTTTCTTT. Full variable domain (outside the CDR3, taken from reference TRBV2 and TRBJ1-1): EPEVTQTPSHQVTQMGQEVILRCVPISNHLYFYWYRQILGQKVEFLVSFYNNEISEKSEIFDDQFSVERPDGSNFTLKIRSTKLEDSAMYFCASARWAEAFFGQGTRLTVV.

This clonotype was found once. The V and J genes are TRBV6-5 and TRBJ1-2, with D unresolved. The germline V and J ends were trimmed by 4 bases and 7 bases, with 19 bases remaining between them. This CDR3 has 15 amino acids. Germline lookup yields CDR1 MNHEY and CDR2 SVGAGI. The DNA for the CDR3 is TGTGCCAGCAGTTGGGAAGGTACCTTTCCCCGTGGCTACACCTTC. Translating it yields CASSWEGTFPRGYTF.